This is a list of T cell receptor beta chains from one sample in a study of blood T cell repertoires in COVID-19. Some clones are missing from TCRdb's copy, which holds only in-frame ones; the method was immunoSEQ multiplex PCR. The sample contains about 210,000 clones, approximately 85% of which appear only once. Material: peripheral blood. All receptors come from a woman aged 65 to 85 with COVID-19, enrolled during active disease. Each CDR3 is given with its conserved first and last residue. A D gene is named only where the DNA matches it firmly. Clone size is given for some rows only: seen once, a few or many times, or a class if the clone is expanded.

J gene,clone size,D gene,V gene,CDR3 DNA,CDR3 protein
TRBJ2-5,NA,NA,TRBV19,TGTGCCAGTAGTCAGGTTTTTAGAGAGACCCAGTACTTC,CASSQVFRETQYF
TRBJ1-1,NA,NA,TRBV19,TGTGCCAGTAACGCAGGGTACGACACTGAAGCTTTCTTT,CASNAGYDTEAFF
TRBJ1-2,NA,NA,TRBV7-2,TGTGCCAGCAGGCGAGGGACAAGCTATGGCTACACCTTC,CASRRGTSYGYTF
TRBJ1-1,NA,TRBD1,TRBV19,TGTGCCAGTCGTGACAGGGCAATAGAAGCTTTCTTT,CASRDRAIEAFF
TRBJ1-3,NA,NA,TRBV2,TGTGCCAGCAGATCGTCAGGTTTGGTCCCTGGAAACACCATATATTTT,CASRSSGLVPGNTIYF
TRBJ2-2,few,TRBD2,TRBV28,TGTGCCAGCAGTTCGGTCCATAGCGGGAGGGCCACCGGGGAGCTGTTTTTT,CASSSVHSGRATGELFF
TRBJ1-2,NA,TRBD1,TRBV9,TGTGCCAGCAGCCCTGGGACAGGGACTTATGGCTACACCTTC,CASSPGTGTYGYTF
TRBJ1-2,NA,NA,TRBV3-1/TRBV3-2,TGTGCCAGCAGCCAAGATCCCCAGGACTTAAGGGCCTACACCTTC,CASSQDPQDLRAYTF
TRBJ2-2,NA,TRBD2,TRBV5-1,TGCGCCAGCAGCTTGGACCCTAGCGGGTTCACCGGGGAGCTGTTTTTT,CASSLDPSGFTGELFF
TRBJ1-5,once,TRBD1,TRBV7-9,TGTGCCAGCACAGGGGGGGATCAGCCCCAGCATTTT,CASTGGDQPQHF
TRBJ2-7,NA,NA,TRBV7-8,TGTGCCAGCAGTTATACTAGACAGGAGTACGAGCAGTACTTC,CASSYTRQEYEQYF
TRBJ2-2,NA,TRBD2,TRBV9,TGTGCCAGCAGCGTAAAACGGACTAGCGGGGGTACCGGGGAGCTGTTTTTT,CASSVKRTSGGTGELFF
TRBJ2-1,NA,TRBD2,TRBV7-2,TGTGCCAGCAGCTTAGAAGGAGCGGGGTACAATGAGCAGTTCTTC,CASSLEGAGYNEQFF
TRBJ2-7,NA,NA,TRBV7-2,TGTGCCAGCAGCTTAGGTGGCGACCGGAGCTACGAGCAGTACTTC,CASSLGGDRSYEQYF
TRBJ1-6,NA,NA,TRBV5-1,TGCGCCAGCAGCTTGCGGATCAGGAATTCACCCCTCCACTTT,CASSLRIRNSPLHF
TRBJ2-1,NA,NA,TRBV4-2,TGTGCCAGCAGCCAAGAGGCTGCGGGGAACGAGCAGTTCTTC,CASSQEAAGNEQFF
TRBJ2-3,NA,NA,TRBV14,TGTGCCAGCAGCCAAGGAACGGGTACCTTCACAGATACGCAGTATTTT,CASSQGTGTFTDTQYF
TRBJ1-1,NA,NA,TRBV7-2,TGTGCCAGCAGCCCCCCCCGGACACACCACACTGAAGCTTTCTTT,CASSPPRTHHTEAFF
TRBJ1-1,NA,NA,TRBV5-4,TGTGCCAGCAGCTATAAGCAGGGTTCGAGCACTGAAGCTTTCTTT,CASSYKQGSSTEAFF
TRBJ2-5,NA,NA,TRBV19,TGTGCCAGTAGTGCCACAGCACCAGAAACCCAGTACTTC,CASSATAPETQYF
TRBJ1-1,NA,NA,TRBV19,TGTGCCAGTAGTTCACCAGGGTTGAGAGCTAACACTGAAGCTTTCTTT,CASSSPGLRANTEAFF
TRBJ1-2,NA,TRBD1,TRBV11-2,TGTGCCAGCAGCCTTGACAGGGCCCTCCTCTATGGCTACACCTTC,CASSLDRALLYGYTF
TRBJ1-2,NA,TRBD1,TRBV5-4,TGTGCCAGCAGCTCGACAGGGGGCGGGGGAAGTGGCTACACCTTC,CASSSTGGGGSGYTF
TRBJ2-7,NA,TRBD1,TRBV19,TGTGCCAGTAGTACCCCACCGGGACAGGGATCTTACGAGCAGTACTTC,CASSTPPGQGSYEQYF
TRBJ2-1,once,NA,TRBV7-7,TGTGCTAGCAGCTTATCGGGTGGGGAGCAGTTCTTC,CASSLSGGEQFF
TRBJ2-1,NA,NA,TRBV18,TGTGCCAGCTCACCTTGGAATGCGGGGAGCTCCTACAATGAGCAGTTCTTC,CASSPWNAGSSYNEQFF
TRBJ2-1,NA,TRBD2,TRBV19,TGTGCCAGTAGTACTAGCGGCCCGGAGCAGTTCTTC,CASSTSGPEQFF
TRBJ1-2,NA,NA,TRBV11-3,TGTGCCAGCAGCTTAGAGGGGCGCAGGGGTAACTATGGCTACACCTTC,CASSLEGRRGNYGYTF
TRBJ1-1,NA,NA,TRBV6-5,TGTGCCAGCAGTTACTCGAATCGCAGGGTGGACACTGAAGCTTTCTTT,CASSYSNRRVDTEAFF
TRBJ1-1,NA,NA,TRBV5-4,TGTGCCAGCAGCTTGGCTGAGAATACTGAAGCTTTCTTT,CASSLAENTEAFF
TRBJ2-7,few,NA,TRBV7-2,TGTGCCAGCAGCTTAGCCGGCGAGCAGTACTTC,CASSLAGEQYF
TRBJ2-3,many,NA,TRBV19,TGTGCCAGTAGTATAACAGGGTTATTTTCGGATACGCAGTATTTT,CASSITGLFSDTQYF
TRBJ1-2,NA,NA,TRBV24-1,TGTGCCACCAGCGATTTTCTCTATGGCTACACCTTC,CATSDFLYGYTF
TRBJ1-2,once,TRBD1,TRBV28,TGTGCCAGCAGTTCCCACAGGGGGGTACTGGGTGGCTACACCTTC,CASSSHRGVLGGYTF
TRBJ1-2,NA,NA,TRBV2,TGTGCCAGCGGCAGGGATGGCTATGGCTACACCTTC,CASGRDGYGYTF
TRBJ1-4,NA,TRBD1,TRBV5-1,TGCGCCAGCAGCTTGGCCGAGGGGGCGAATGAAAAACTGTTTTTT,CASSLAEGANEKLFF
TRBJ2-7,NA,TRBD2,TRBV5-1,TGCGCCAGCAGCTTCGGGACTAGCTTAGAGCAGTACTTC,CASSFGTSLEQYF
TRBJ1-1,few,NA,TRBV5-1,TGCGCCAGCAGCTGGGGGGGACAGAACACTGAAGCTTTCTTT,CASSWGGQNTEAFF
TRBJ1-5,NA,NA,TRBV12-2,TGTGCAAGTCGCTTAAGGGGATGGACCCCATATGATAATAGCAATCAGCCCCAGCATTTT,CASRLRGWTPYDNSNQPQHF
TRBJ1-5,NA,NA,TRBV15,TGTGCCACCAGCAGAGTCGGTACGGGATGGGATCAGCCCCAGCATTTT,CATSRVGTGWDQPQHF
TRBJ1-1,NA,NA,TRBV18,TGTGCCAGCTCAGGGAGGCACACTGAAGCTTTCTTT,CASSGRHTEAFF